This entry lists 32 T cell receptor beta chains sequenced from one sample in a study of T cell clonality in common variable immunodeficiency (dated by TCRdb to about 2015). No antigen has been identified for these receptors. Libraries were built with the immunoSEQ multiplex PCR assay. TCRdb holds this immuneACCESS table with in-frame rearrangements only. Some clones are missing; in checked studies, unresolved V genes explain under half, and the rest has no known cause. The table puts under 25,000 clones in this sample, none counted just once. The leading ten clones occupy roughly 6.6% of the sample. Summary of the overall study and its limitations: CVID TCRbeta sequences reportedly showed fewer deletions and N-nucleotide insertions and lacked highly modified clones with 13 or more V deletions.

The source material was peripheral blood mononuclear cells. The receptors shown here come from a human donor with common variable immunodeficiency.

This clone occurred a few times. The CDR3 is cut off 3 residues early in the read; its end comes from the germline J gene. The V and J genes are TRBV7-3 and TRBJ2-1, with 7 positions matching TRBD2. Germline V CDR1 and CDR2: SGHTA, FQGTGA. CDR3 length: 15 residues. The ends lost 4 bases at V and 5 bases at J; junction bases unmatched: 8. CDR3 residues: CASSSPGTKNNEQFF. The covered CDR3 bases are TGTGCCAGCAGCTCGCCCGGGACTAAAAACAATGAG.

This clone was recorded many times. The read terminates 3 residues before the CDR3 end, so the remaining end is supplied by the germline J gene. The chain recombines TRBV20-1 with TRBJ2-3; 7 bases fit TRBD2. The CDR3 runs to 15 residues. V gave up 6 bases and J gave up 2 bases; unmatched junction bases: 11. From germline, CDR1 is DFQATT and CDR2 SNEGSKA (reference sequence). CDR3 DNA, as far as it was read: TGCAGTGCCAGTCCCCCAGCGGGGTACACAGATACG. Amino acid sequence: CSASPPAGYTDT. The whole CDR3 sequence is CSASPPAGYTDTQYF.

The sequenced CDR3 bases are TGTGCCAGCAGGCCTACAGGGTCCTACGAG. It codes for CASRPTGSYE. Given in full, the CDR3 is CASRPTGSYEQYF. The chain joins TRBV7-9 to TRBJ2-7, with D maybe TRBD1 (6 bases). The read ends 3 residues shy of where the CDR3 ends; the end is completed using the germline J gene. Trimming shortened V by 6 bases and J by 1 base, and 10 bases separated the two germline ends. CDR1 and CDR2 from the germline V gene are SEHNR and FQNEAQ (reference sequence). The CDR3 is 13 residues long.

This clone turned up a few times. The read terminates 3 residues before the CDR3 end, so the remaining end is supplied by the germline J gene. The chain uses TRBV18 and TRBJ2-3, with TRBD1 matching 8 bases. In germline, CDR1 is KGHSH, CDR2 LQKENI. CDR3 size: 16 residues. The junction had 9 bases not matched to a gene; V was cut back by 6 bases and J by 1 base. The sequenced CDR3 bases are TGTGCCAGCTCGCCGGGACAGGCCCAACGCACAGATACG. Its translation is CASSPGQAQRTDT. In full, the CDR3 is CASSPGQAQRTDTQYF.

Concerning this clone itself: The read ends 3 residues shy of where the CDR3 ends; the end is completed using the germline J gene. The J gene is TRBJ2-7, the V gene TRBV7-6, with 13 bases identical to TRBD2. The CDR3 has 16 amino acids. Trimming removed 4 bases from V and 4 bases from J; junction bases left unmatched: 7. Germline CDR1 is SGHVS and CDR2 is FNYEAQ. Incomplete CDR3 DNA: TGTGCCAGCAGCTCACCGGGGACTAGCGGGAAATACGAG. This codes for CASSSPGTSGKYE. The CDR3 in full is CASSSPGTSGKYEQYF. The full variable domain, its missing parts supplied by reference TRBV7-6 and TRBJ2-7, is GAGVSQSPRYKVTKRGQDVALRCDPISGHVSLYWYRQALGQGPEFLTYFNYEAQQDKSGLPNDRFSAERPEGSISTLTIQRTEQRDSAMYRCASSSPGTSGKYEQYFGPGTRLTVT.

This clone was found many times. The read ends 3 residues shy of where the CDR3 ends; the end is completed using the germline J gene. The rearrangement uses TRBV19 and TRBJ2-7, with D possibly being TRBD1 (6 bases). This CDR3 contains 13 residues. V lost 5 bases and J 2 bases, leaving 10 bases between the germline ends. Germline values: CDR1 LNHDA, CDR2 SQIVND (reference sequence). The CDR3 region is CASSVQGPYEQYF. CDR3 DNA, as far as it was read: TGTGCCAGTAGTGTACAGGGACCCTACGAG.

In the case of this clone: With the read ending 3 residues before the CDR3 end, the germline J gene is used to fill in that end. The V and J genes are TRBV19 and TRBJ2-3, with TRBD2 matching 8 bases. The V segment lost 5 bases and the J segment 1 base; nucleotides outside the gene matches: 8. The CDR3 runs 16 residues. Germline loops: CDR1 LNHDA, CDR2 SQIVND (reference sequence). The CDR3 bases that were read are TGTGCCAGTAGTGATTTAGGAGCGGGAGGCACAGATACG. It specifies CASSDLGAGGTDT. The full CDR3 is CASSDLGAGGTDTQYF.

This clone has a count of ten or more. The missing CDR3 end, 3 residues past where the read stops, is filled in from the germline J gene. This chain links TRBV7-3 with TRBJ2-3, with 10 bases identical to TRBD2. Germline-derived CDR1 and CDR2 are SGHTA and FQGTGA. This CDR3 contains 16 residues. V trimming: 5 bases; J trimming: 0 bases; junction bases outside the gene matches: 5. CDR3 bases read: TGTGCCAGCAGCCCCCTACTAGCGGGGAGCACAGATACG. This translates into CASSPLLAGSTDT. The entire CDR3 is CASSPLLAGSTDTQYF.

As concerns this clone: The sequence runs out 3 residues before the end of the CDR3; the remainder is reconstructed from the germline J gene. This sequence joins TRBV6-2 or TRBV6-3 and TRBJ2-2; a weak D match, TRBD1 (6 bases). The CDR3 has 13 amino acids. The ends were cut back, 6 bases at V and 6 bases at J, with 11 bases in the middle. CDR1 is MNHEY, CDR2 SVGEGT, per germline. The sequenced part of the CDR3 DNA is TGTGCCAGCAGGACTACAGGGTCCGGGGAG. It specifies CASRTTGSGE. The whole CDR3 sequence is CASRTTGSGELFF.

This clone was observed many times. The read falls 3 residues short of the CDR3 end, and the missing part is taken from the germline J gene. The V and J genes are TRBV7-9 and TRBJ1-1, with D perhaps TRBD1 (6 bases). Germline V lookup: CDR1 SEHNR, CDR2 FQNEAQ (reference sequence). V was cut by 4 bases and J by 7 bases, with 16 bases left in between. This CDR3 spans 14 amino acids. The CDR3 sequence is CASSSRDRGGEAFF. CDR3 DNA (partial): TGTGCCAGCAGCTCGCGGGATCGAGGGGGTGAA.

This clone has ten or more counts. CDR3 sequence reads: CASSLAQGNTGELFF. CDR3 bases read: TGCGCCAGCAGCTTGGCACAGGGGAACACCGGGGAG. The V and J genes are TRBV5-1 and TRBJ2-2; D perhaps matches TRBD1 (6 bases). The CDR3 end is not reached by the read, which stops 3 residues before it; the germline J gene fills it in. CDR3 length equals 15 residues. Per germline, CDR1 SGHRS and CDR2 YFSETQ. Trimming pared 0 bases from V and 1 base from J, leaving 7 bases between.

This clone was detected ten times or more. The observed sequence ends 3 residues before the CDR3 terminus, with the missing tail filled in from the germline J gene. This sequence joins TRBV2 and TRBJ2-5; D is perhaps TRBD2 (6 bases). In germline, CDR1 is SNHLY, CDR2 FYNNEI. The CDR3 length is 15 residues. V gave up 1 base and J gave up 0 bases, with 9 bases separating them. The CDR3 protein is CASSEEGEDQETQYF. CDR3 bases read: TGTGCCAGCAGTGAAGAAGGGGAGGACCAAGAGACC.

As to this clone: The read falls 3 residues short of the CDR3 end, and the missing part is taken from the germline J gene. The chain combines TRBV2 with TRBJ1-5; maybe TRBD1 (6 bases). In germline, CDR1 is SNHLY, CDR2 FYNNEI. The CDR3 sequence is 15 residues long. Trimming removed 9 bases from V and 0 bases from J, with 15 bases in between. The CDR3 spells CASEQQGRSNQPQHF. The sequenced CDR3 bases are TGTGCCAGTGAGCAGCAGGGGCGTAGCAATCAGCCC.

This clone was seen many times. The read finishes 3 residues shy of the CDR3 end, and the germline J gene is used to complete it. This same CDR3 is encoded by further DNA sequences in the sample. The genes are TRBV20-1 and TRBJ1-2; 10 bases are shared with TRBD1. The CDR3 is 15 amino acids. V shed 6 bases, J shed 4 bases, and the junction held 11 bases outside the gene matches. Germline CDR1 reads DFQATT; CDR2 reads SNEGSKA (reference sequence). This chain's CDR3 is CSAIRQGALGYGYTF. CDR3 bases read: TGCAGTGCAATCAGACAGGGGGCGCTGGGCTATGGC.

In its sample, this clone is large. Coverage ceases 3 residues before the CDR3 finishes, and the germline J gene fills in the end. V and J are TRBV29-1 and TRBJ1-1, with 10 bases matching TRBD1. The CDR3 sequence is 12 residues long. V shed 7 bases, J shed 6 bases, and the junction held 5 bases outside the gene matches. Germline V gene lookup returns CDR1 SQVTM and CDR2 ANQGSEA. The CDR3 DNA, read in part, is TGCAGCGGCCGGGACAGGGGACCTGAA. Its translation: CSGRDRGPE. The complete CDR3 protein is CSGRDRGPEAFF.

On this clone itself: The read falls 3 residues short of the CDR3 end, and the missing part is taken from the germline J gene. This rearrangement joins TRBV7-8 to TRBJ1-5; 7 positions agree with TRBD1. The CDR3 length is 13 residues. Germline loops: CDR1 SGHVS, CDR2 FQNEAQ. V was clipped by 3 bases and J by 7 bases; unmatched bases: 3. CDR3 residues: CASSLGQYQPQHF. The DNA read from the CDR3 is TGTGCCAGCAGCTTGGGACAGTACCAGCCC.

This clone was detected many times. The read ends 3 residues early relative to the CDR3; the germline J gene fills the gap. This sequence joins TRBV19 and TRBJ1-3; D not resolved. Germline V gives CDR1 LNHDA, CDR2 SQIVND (reference sequence). This CDR3 is built from 14 residues. V shed 3 bases and J shed 1 base, with 7 bases lying between them. The CDR3 bases that were read are TGTGCCAGTAGTATGAGGGCTTCTGGAAACACC. Translated, it gives CASSMRASGNT. The CDR3 in full is CASSMRASGNTIYF.

This clone was observed at least ten times. The CDR3 end lies 3 residues beyond the end of the read and is filled in from the germline J gene. The J gene is TRBJ1-2, the V gene TRBV20-1; tentatively, D is TRBD1 (5 bases). The germline CDR1 and CDR2 sequences are DFQATT and SNEGSKA (reference sequence). This CDR3 contains 13 residues. Trimming removed 5 bases at V and 0 bases at J, with 10 bases between. The DNA read from the CDR3 is TGCAGTGCTTTTGACAGAGCTAACTATGGC. Translation gives CSAFDRANYG. The CDR3 in full is CSAFDRANYGYTF.

A remark on this clone: The read ends 3 residues early relative to the CDR3; the germline J gene fills the gap. The chain links TRBV19 to TRBJ2-3, with a weak D call TRBD2 (6 bases). Germline values: CDR1 LNHDA, CDR2 SQIVND (reference sequence). The CDR3 totals 17 residues. Trimming left V 3 bases short and J 1 base short, with 17 bases between. The CDR3 sequence is CASSIPGVGGGTDTQYF. The part of the CDR3 DNA that was read is TGTGCCAGTAGTATTCCGGGGGTGGGGGGAGGCACAGATACG.

In its sample, this clone was seen a few times. The missing CDR3 end, 3 residues past where the read stops, is filled in from the germline J gene. J is TRBJ1-1 and V is TRBV7-9, with D hard to call. The CDR3 contains 13 residues. Trimming removed 2 bases at V and 6 bases at J, with 10 bases between. Germline CDR1 and CDR2: SEHNR and FQNEAQ (reference sequence). The CDR3 here is CASSLSGWAEAFF. The sequenced CDR3 bases are TGTGCCAGCAGCTTATCGGGTTGGGCTGAA.

Ten or more counts support this clone. The read halts 3 residues ahead of the CDR3 end, with the missing end drawn from the germline J gene. The V and J genes are TRBV18 and TRBJ2-5; D unresolved. V was shortened by 3 bases and J by 6 bases, with 8 bases between the two germline ends. The CDR3 runs 12 residues. Germline V gene lookup returns CDR1 KGHSH and CDR2 LQKENI. The CDR3 region is CASSPQVQTQYF. CDR3 DNA (partial): TGTGCCAGCTCACCGCAGGTACAGACC. The full variable domain, its missing parts supplied by reference TRBV18 and TRBJ2-5, is NAGVMQNPRHLVRRRGQEARLRCSPMKGHSHVYWYRQLPEEGLKFMVYLQKENIIDESGMPKERFSAEFPKEGPSILRIQQVVRGDSAAYFCASSPQVQTQYFGPGTRLLVL.

This clone was detected ten times or more. The CDR3 sequence: CASSPQSGSGANVLTF. Incomplete CDR3 DNA: TGTGCCAGCTCACCACAGTCGGGCTCTGGGGCCAACGTC. The chain has TRBV18 and TRBJ2-6; D gene uncertain. The CDR3 goes on 3 residues after the read ends, and that part is filled in from the germline J gene. V lost 1 base and J 0 bases, leaving 7 bases between the germline ends. The CDR3 length is 16 residues. Germline-derived CDR1 and CDR2 are KGHSH and LQKENI.

Notes on this clone: The read is 3 residues too short to cover the CDR3 end, so that end is filled in from the germline J gene. The J gene is TRBJ2-2, the V gene TRBV19; a weak D match, TRBD1 (5 bases). Per germline, CDR1 LNHDA and CDR2 SQIVND (reference sequence). There are 16 residues in the CDR3. The V end was cut by 2 bases, the J end by 3 bases, with 13 bases between. CDR3 sequence: CASSIPQDGYTGELFF. The part of the CDR3 DNA that was read is TGTGCCAGTAGTATACCACAGGACGGATACACCGGGGAG.

This clone was counted many times. Coverage ceases 3 residues before the CDR3 finishes, and the germline J gene fills in the end. V usage is TRBV29-1 and J usage is TRBJ2-1; TRBD1 aligns across 7 bases. CDR1 is SQVTM, CDR2 ANQGSEA, per germline. With 1 base clipped from V and 2 bases from J, the junction kept 5 bases outside the gene matches. This CDR3 region has 15 residues. Here the CDR3 reads CSVEGAGGTYNEQFF. The covered CDR3 bases are TGCAGCGTTGAAGGGGCAGGGGGAACCTACAATGAG.

This clone occurred many times. Read coverage stops 3 residues before the CDR3 terminus; the germline J gene supplies the remainder. The rearrangement uses TRBV7-2 and TRBJ1-5, with no clear D. There are 17 residues in the CDR3. The V end lost 0 bases, the J end lost 3 bases, and 15 bases lay between the germline ends. Germline values: CDR1 SGHTA, CDR2 FQGNSA. The DNA read from the CDR3 is TGTGCCAGCAGCTTAGCGGCCGGATACAGACCCAATCAGCCC. It encodes CASSLAAGYRPNQP. The full CDR3 is CASSLAAGYRPNQPQHF.

Relative to its sample, this clone is large. Coverage ceases 3 residues before the CDR3 finishes, and the germline J gene fills in the end. Within the sample, other DNA sequences also encode this same CDR3. The rearrangement uses TRBV7-3 and TRBJ2-7; 8 bases map to TRBD2. The J segment lost 0 bases and the V segment lost 3 bases, leaving 1 base of the junction unmatched. Germline values: CDR1 SGHTA, CDR2 FQGTGA. The CDR3 runs to 14 residues. CDR3 DNA, as far as it was read: TGTGCCAGCAGCTTGGCGGGGGGCTCCTACGAG. Amino acids: CASSLAGGSYE. The CDR3 in its entirety is CASSLAGGSYEQYF.

Worth noting for this clone: The read terminates 3 residues before the CDR3 end, so the remaining end is supplied by the germline J gene. The chain combines TRBV5-6 with TRBJ1-1; D remains ambiguous. The CDR3 totals 15 residues. Germline loops: CDR1 SGHDT, CDR2 YYEEEE. CDR3 residues: CASSLYKDTYSEAFF. The sequenced part of the CDR3 DNA is TGTGCCAGCAGCTTGTATAAAGACACTTACTCCGAA.

This clone was seen only a few times. CDR3 sequence reads: CASSSGVRRAFF. CDR3 bases read: TGTGCCAGTAGTAGCGGGGTGAGAAGG. The chain combines TRBV19 with TRBJ1-1; no clear D. The sequence runs out 3 residues before the end of the CDR3; the remainder is reconstructed from the germline J gene. Germline CDR1 is LNHDA and CDR2 is SQIVND (reference sequence). This CDR3 spans 12 amino acids.

With regard to this clone: The read terminates 3 residues before the CDR3 end, so the remaining end is supplied by the germline J gene. The chain employs TRBV2 and TRBJ2-5, with 11 positions matching TRBD1. Germline values: CDR1 SNHLY, CDR2 FYNNEI. This CDR3 is built from 14 residues. V lost 4 bases, J lost 4 bases, and 2 bases stayed unmatched. CDR3: CASSGGQGVETQYF. The sequenced CDR3 bases are TGTGCCAGCAGTGGGGGACAGGGGGTAGAGACC.

There are a few counts of this clone. A junction boundary mismatches the germline segment, possibly from a read error. The read terminates 3 residues before the CDR3 end, so the remaining end is supplied by the germline J gene. This chain links TRBV7-2 with TRBJ2-4; D is ambiguous. This CDR3 is 14 amino acids long. CDR1 is SGHTA and CDR2 is FQGNSA in the germline V gene. The sequenced CDR3 bases are TGTGCCAGCAGCTCTGCAGGCACCAAAAGCATT. It is translated as CASSSAGTKSI. The CDR3 in its entirety is CASSSAGTKSIQYF. The full variable domain, completed using reference TRBV7-2 and TRBJ2-4, is GAGVSQSPSNKVTEKGKDVELRCDPISGHTALYWYRQSLGQGLEFLIYFQGNSAPDKSGLPSDRFSAERTGGSVSTLTIQRTQQEDSAVYLCASSSAGTKSIQYFGAGTRLSVL.

This clone was seen a handful of times. Read data end 3 residues before the CDR3 end; the end is taken from the germline J gene. The chain recombines TRBV10-3 with TRBJ2-7, with 8 positions matching TRBD1. This CDR3 has 13 residues. J gave up 4 bases and V 7 bases, and 6 bases lay outside the gene matches. The germline V gene has CDR1 ENHRY and CDR2 SYGVKD. The CDR3 bases that were read are TGTGCCATCAAACAGGGGGAGTTATACGAG. It codes for CAIKQGELYE. The entire CDR3 is CAIKQGELYEQYF.

Comment on this clone: Coverage ceases 3 residues before the CDR3 finishes, and the germline J gene fills in the end. The rearrangement joins TRBV5-1 to TRBJ2-5; 13 bases are shared with TRBD2. CDR3 length equals 17 residues. With V trimmed by 4 bases and J by 5 bases, 11 bases remained unmatched. The germline CDR1 and CDR2 sequences are SGHRS and YFSETQ. The CDR3 here is CASSQTSGGSSGETQYF. The sequenced part of the CDR3 DNA is TGCGCCAGCAGCCAGACTAGCGGGGGGAGTAGCGGCGAGACC.